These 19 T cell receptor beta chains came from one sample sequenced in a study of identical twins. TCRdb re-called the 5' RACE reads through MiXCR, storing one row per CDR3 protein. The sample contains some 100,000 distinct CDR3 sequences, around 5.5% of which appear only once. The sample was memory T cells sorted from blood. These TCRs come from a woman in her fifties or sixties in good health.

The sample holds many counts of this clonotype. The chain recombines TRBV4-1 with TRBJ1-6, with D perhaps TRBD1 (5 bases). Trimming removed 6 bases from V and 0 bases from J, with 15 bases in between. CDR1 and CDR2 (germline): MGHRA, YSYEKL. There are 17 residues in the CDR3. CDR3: CASRGITGSSYNSPLHF. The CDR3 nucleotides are TGCGCCAGCAGGGGGATTACAGGTAGCTCCTATAATTCACCCCTCCACTTT.

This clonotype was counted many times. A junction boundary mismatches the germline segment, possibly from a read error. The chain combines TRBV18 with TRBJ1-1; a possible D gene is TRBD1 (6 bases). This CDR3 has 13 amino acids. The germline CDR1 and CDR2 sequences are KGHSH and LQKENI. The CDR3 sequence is CASSPGQNTEAFF. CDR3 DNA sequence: TGCGCCAGCAGCCCGGGACAGAACACTGAAGCTTTCTTT.

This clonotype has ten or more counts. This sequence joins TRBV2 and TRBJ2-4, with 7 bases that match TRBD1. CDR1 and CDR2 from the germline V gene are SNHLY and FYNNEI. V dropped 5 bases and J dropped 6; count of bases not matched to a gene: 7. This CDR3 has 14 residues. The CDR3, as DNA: TGTGCCAGCAGTCCGACAGGGATCAGAAACATTCAGTACTTC. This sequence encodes CASSPTGIRNIQYF.

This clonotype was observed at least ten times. The CDR3 sequence: CASSTPWKNTGELFF. The CDR3 DNA sequence: TGTGCCAGCAGCACCCCTTGGAAGAACACCGGGGAGCTGTTTTTT. This sequence joins TRBV12-3 or TRBV12-4 and TRBJ2-2; D is unclear. This CDR3 is 15 amino acids long. Trimming removed 6 bases from V and 1 base from J, with 12 bases in between.

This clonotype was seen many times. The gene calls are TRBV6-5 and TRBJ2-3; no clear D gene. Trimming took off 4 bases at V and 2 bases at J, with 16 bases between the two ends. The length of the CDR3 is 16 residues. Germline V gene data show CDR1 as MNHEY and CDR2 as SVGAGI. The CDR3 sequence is CASSSPRRAFTDTQYF. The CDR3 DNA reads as TGTGCCAGCAGTTCTCCCAGGAGAGCTTTCACAGATACGCAGTATTTT.

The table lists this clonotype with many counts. The CDR3 bases are TGCGCCAGCAGCCCCGGCGGGCGGCGGGAGACCCAGTACTTC. It yields the protein CASSPGGRRETQYF. The gene calls are TRBV5-1 and TRBJ2-5, with TRBD2 as a possible D gene (5 bases). V shed 4 bases and J shed 5 bases, with 15 bases lying between them. The germline CDR1 and CDR2 sequences are SGHRS and YFSETQ. The CDR3 sequence is 14 residues long.

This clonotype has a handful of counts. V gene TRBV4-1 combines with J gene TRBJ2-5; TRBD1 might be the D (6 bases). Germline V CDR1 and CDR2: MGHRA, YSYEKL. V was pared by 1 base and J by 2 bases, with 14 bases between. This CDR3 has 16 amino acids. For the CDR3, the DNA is TGCGCCAGCAGCCAAGGGGAAGGACAGCAACAAGAGACCCAGTACTTC. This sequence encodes CASSQGEGQQQETQYF.

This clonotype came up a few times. CDR3 in DNA: TGTGCCAGCAGCTTTTTATCGGGGGTCTCTGAAGCTTTCTTT. Its protein product is CASSFLSGVSEAFF. This chain joins TRBV5-5 and TRBJ1-1, with D possibly matching TRBD1 (5 bases). Germline V gives CDR1 SGHKS, CDR2 YYEKEE (reference sequence). The ends were cut back, 2 bases at V and 6 bases at J, with 14 bases in the middle. The CDR3 extends over 14 amino acids.

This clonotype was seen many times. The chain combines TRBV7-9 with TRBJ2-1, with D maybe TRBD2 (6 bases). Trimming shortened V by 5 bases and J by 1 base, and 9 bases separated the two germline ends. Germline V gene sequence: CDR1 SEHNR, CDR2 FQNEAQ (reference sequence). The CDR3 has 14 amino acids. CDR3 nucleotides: TGTGCCAGCAGCAGAGGGACTTCCTACAATGAGCAGTTCTTC. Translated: CASSRGTSYNEQFF.

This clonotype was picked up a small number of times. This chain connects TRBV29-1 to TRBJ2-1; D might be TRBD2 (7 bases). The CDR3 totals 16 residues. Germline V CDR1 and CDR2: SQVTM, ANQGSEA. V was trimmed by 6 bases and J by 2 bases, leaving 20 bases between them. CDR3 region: CSVKAGRGGTYNEQFF. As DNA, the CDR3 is TGCAGCGTCAAGGCGGGGAGGGGGGGGACCTACAATGAGCAGTTCTTC.

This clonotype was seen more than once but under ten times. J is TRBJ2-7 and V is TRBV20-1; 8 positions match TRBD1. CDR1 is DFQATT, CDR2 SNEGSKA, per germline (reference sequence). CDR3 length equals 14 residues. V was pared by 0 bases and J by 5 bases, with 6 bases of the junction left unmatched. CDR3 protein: CSARDRTGFDEQYF. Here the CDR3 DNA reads TGCAGTGCTAGAGATAGGACAGGGTTCGACGAGCAGTACTTC.

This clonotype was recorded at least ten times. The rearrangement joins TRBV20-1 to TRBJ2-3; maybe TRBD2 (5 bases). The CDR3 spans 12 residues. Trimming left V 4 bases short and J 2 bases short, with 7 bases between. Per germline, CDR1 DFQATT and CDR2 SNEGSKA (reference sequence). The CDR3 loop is CSAIDYTDTQYF. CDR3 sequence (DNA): TGCAGTGCTATAGACTACACAGATACGCAGTATTTT.

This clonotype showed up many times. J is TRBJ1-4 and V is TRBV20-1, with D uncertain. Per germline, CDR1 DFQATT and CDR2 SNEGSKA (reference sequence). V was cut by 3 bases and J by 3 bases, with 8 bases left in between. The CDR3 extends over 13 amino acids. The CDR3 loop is CSASSPSNEKLFF. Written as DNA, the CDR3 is TGCAGTGCTAGCTCGCCGTCTAATGAAAAACTGTTTTTT.

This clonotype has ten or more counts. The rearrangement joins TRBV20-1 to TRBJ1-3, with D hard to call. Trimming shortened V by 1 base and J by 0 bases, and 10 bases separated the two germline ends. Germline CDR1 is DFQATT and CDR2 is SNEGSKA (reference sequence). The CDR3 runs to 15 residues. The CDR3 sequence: CSARVPLSSGNTIYF. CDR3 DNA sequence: TGCAGTGCTAGAGTCCCCCTAAGCTCTGGAAACACCATATATTTT.

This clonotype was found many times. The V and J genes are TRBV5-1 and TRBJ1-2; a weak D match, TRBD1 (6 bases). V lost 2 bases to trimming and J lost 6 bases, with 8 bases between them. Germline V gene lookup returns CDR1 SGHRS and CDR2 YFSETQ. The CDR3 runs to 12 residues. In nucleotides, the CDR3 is TGCGCCAGCAGCTTCGAGGGGGATGGCTACACCTTC. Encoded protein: CASSFEGDGYTF.

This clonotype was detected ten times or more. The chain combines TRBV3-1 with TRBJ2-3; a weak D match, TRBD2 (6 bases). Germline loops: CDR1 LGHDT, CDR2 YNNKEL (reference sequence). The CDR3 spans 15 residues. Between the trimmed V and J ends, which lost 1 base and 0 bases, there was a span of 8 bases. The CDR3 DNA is TGTGCCAGCAGCCAAGCCAGCGGGAGCACAGATACGCAGTATTTT. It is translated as CASSQASGSTDTQYF.

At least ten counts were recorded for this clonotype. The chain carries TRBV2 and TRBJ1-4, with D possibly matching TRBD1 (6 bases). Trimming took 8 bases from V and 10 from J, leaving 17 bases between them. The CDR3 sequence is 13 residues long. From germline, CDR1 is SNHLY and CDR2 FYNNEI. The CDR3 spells CASVRQVEGKLFF. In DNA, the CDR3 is TGTGCCAGCGTCCGACAGGTGGAGGGAAAACTGTTTTTT.

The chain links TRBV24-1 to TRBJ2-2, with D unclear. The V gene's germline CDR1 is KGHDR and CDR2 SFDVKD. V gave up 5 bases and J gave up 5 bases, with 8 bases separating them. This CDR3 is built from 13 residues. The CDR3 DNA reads TGTGCCACCAGTGGAATAGGGACCGGGGAGCTGTTTTTT. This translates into CATSGIGTGELFF.

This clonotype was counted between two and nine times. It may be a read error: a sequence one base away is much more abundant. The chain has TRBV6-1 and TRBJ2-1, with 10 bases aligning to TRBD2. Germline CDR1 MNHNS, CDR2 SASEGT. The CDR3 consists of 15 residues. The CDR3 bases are TGTGCCAGCAGTAAAGCGGGAGGGTCCTACAATGAGCAGTTCTTC. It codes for CASSKAGGSYNEQFF.